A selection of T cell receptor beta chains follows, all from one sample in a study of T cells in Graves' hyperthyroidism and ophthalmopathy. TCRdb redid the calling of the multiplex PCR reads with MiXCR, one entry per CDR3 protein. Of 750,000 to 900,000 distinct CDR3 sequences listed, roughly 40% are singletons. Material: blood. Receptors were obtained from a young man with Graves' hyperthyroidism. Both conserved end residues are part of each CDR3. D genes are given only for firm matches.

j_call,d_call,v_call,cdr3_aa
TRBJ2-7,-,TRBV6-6,CASSDSWGYYEQYF
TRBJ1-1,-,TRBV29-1,CSARRGEGTEAFF
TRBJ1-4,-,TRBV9,CASGQENEKLFF
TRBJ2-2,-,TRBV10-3,CAISTGTGELFF
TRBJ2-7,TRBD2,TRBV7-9,CAWSGLAGGAYEQYF
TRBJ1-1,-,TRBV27,CASSPLGQNTEAFF
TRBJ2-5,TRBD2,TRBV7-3,CASSPSAGLQETQYF
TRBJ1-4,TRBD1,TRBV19,CASSTLSGQGYEKLFF
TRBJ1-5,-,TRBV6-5,CAISYWLDLGGPQHF
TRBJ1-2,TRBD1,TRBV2,CASSDPDRGYGYTF
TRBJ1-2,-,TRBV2,CASSEKGRDGYTF
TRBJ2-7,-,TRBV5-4,CASGLPPEQYF
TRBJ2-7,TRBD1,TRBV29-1,CSVRTGSGYEQYF
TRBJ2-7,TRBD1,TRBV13,CASSYRTGSHEQYF
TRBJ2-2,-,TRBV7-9,CASSRGAGNTGELFF
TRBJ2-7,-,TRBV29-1,CSVEDLVGEQYF
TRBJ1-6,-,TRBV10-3,CAIKRGNSPLHF
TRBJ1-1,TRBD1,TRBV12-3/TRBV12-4,CASSFRQGRETEAFF
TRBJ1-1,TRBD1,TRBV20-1,CSAHTGVNTEAFF
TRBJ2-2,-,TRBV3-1,CASSYTGGNTGELFF
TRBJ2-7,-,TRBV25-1,CASSFRESSEQYF
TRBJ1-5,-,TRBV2,CASSGTVSSNQPQHF
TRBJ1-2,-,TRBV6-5,CASSYGQNYGYTF
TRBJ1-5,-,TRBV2,CASSEGQGESSQHF
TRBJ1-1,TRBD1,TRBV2,CASRRTGTGEAFF